Shown below are 18 T cell receptor beta chains from a single sample sequenced in a study of neurological immune-mediated disorders. TCRdb re-called the 5' RACE reads with MiXCR, one entry per CDR3 protein. The repertoire holds approximately 100,000 distinct CDR3 sequences, with around 3.3% as singletons. Sequencing was done on a sample of PBMCs. These receptors came from a woman aged 18-35 years with multiple sclerosis.

J is TRBJ2-2 and V is TRBV20-1; the D is unclear. Germline V gene data show CDR1 as DFQATT and CDR2 as SNEGSKA (reference sequence). Trimming removed 2 bases from V and 1 base from J, with 5 bases in between. This CDR3 comprises 13 residues. The CDR3 loop reads CSARLGNTGELFF. The DNA for the CDR3 is TGCAGTGCTAGACTGGGGAACACCGGGGAGCTGTTTTTT.

This clonotype was picked up many times. The rearrangement uses TRBV5-1 and TRBJ2-1; D tentatively reads TRBD1 or TRBD2 (5 bases each). Germline-derived CDR1 and CDR2 are SGHRS and YFSETQ. The CDR3 runs to 15 residues. V was cut by 1 base and J by 4 bases, with 12 bases left in between. The DNA for the CDR3 is TGCGCCAGCAGCTTGATGACAGCGGATTACAATGAGCAGTTCTTC. This gives the protein CASSLMTADYNEQFF.

This clonotype was observed at least ten times. The chain links TRBV5-1 to TRBJ1-2; D remains ambiguous. The CDR3 has 13 amino acids. Germline V gene data show CDR1 as SGHRS and CDR2 as YFSETQ. Trimming pared 0 bases from V and 4 bases from J, leaving 7 bases between. CDR3 sequence (DNA): TGCGCCAGCAGCTTGGAATTCGGCTATGGCTACACCTTC. Protein sequence: CASSLEFGYGYTF.

This clonotype was picked up many times. The chain links TRBV28 to TRBJ1-2, with 9 bases aligning to TRBD1. Germline CDR1 is MDHEN and CDR2 is SYDVKM. This CDR3 has 13 residues. V dropped 6 bases and J dropped 10; count of bases not matched to a gene: 9. The CDR3 here is CASRYGQGTFYTF. The CDR3 region has the DNA TGTGCCAGCAGATACGGACAGGGGACATTCTACACCTTC.

This clonotype was observed many times. The J gene is TRBJ2-2, the V gene TRBV24-1; no clear D gene. The germline gives CDR1 KGHDR, CDR2 SFDVKD. This CDR3 has 13 amino acids. Trimming removed 9 bases from V and 2 bases from J, with 9 bases in between. The CDR3 spells CATATRNTGELFF. CDR3 coding DNA: TGTGCCACCGCGACAAGAAACACCGGGGAGCTGTTTTTT.

This clonotype was detected many times. This chain links TRBV4-1 with TRBJ2-3; D could derive from TRBD1 or TRBD2 (6 bases each). CDR3 length: 17 amino acids. Trimming removed 3 bases at V and 3 bases at J, with 19 bases between. Germline-derived CDR1 and CDR2 are MGHRA and YSYEKL. The CDR3 here is CASSHHPAQGRTDTQYF. The CDR3 DNA reads as TGCGCCAGCAGCCATCATCCAGCCCAGGGGAGGACAGATACGCAGTATTTT.

This clonotype came up many times. In DNA, the CDR3 is TGTGCCAGCAGCCAAGGCTACTACGAGCAGTACTTC. The encoded protein is CASSQGYYEQYF. The chain has TRBV3-1 and TRBJ2-7; no clear D. The germline V gene encodes CDR1 LGHDT and CDR2 YNNKEL (reference sequence). The V end lost 1 base, the J end lost 3 bases, and 4 bases lay between the germline ends. The CDR3 consists of 12 residues.

This clonotype has ten or more counts. Here the CDR3 reads CASSEGTSDSGANVLTF. In DNA form, the CDR3 reads TGTGCCAGCAGTGAAGGGACTAGCGACTCTGGGGCCAACGTCCTGACTTTC. The J gene is TRBJ2-6, the V gene TRBV6-4; 10 nucleotides line up with TRBD2. V shed 3 bases, J shed 0 bases, and the junction held 2 bases outside the gene matches. CDR1 is MRHNA and CDR2 is SNTAGT in the germline V gene. The CDR3 extends over 17 amino acids.

At least ten counts were recorded for this clonotype. The chain is built from TRBV5-1 and TRBJ2-1; TRBD2 aligns across 8 bases. Germline V CDR1 and CDR2: SGHRS, YFSETQ. Unmatched junction bases numbered 6, after V lost 0 bases and J lost 7 bases. The CDR3 totals 15 residues. CDR3 bases: TGCGCCAGCAGCTTGGGACTAGCGCCTCTAAATGAGCAGTTCTTC. Translated: CASSLGLAPLNEQFF.

In this sample, this clonotype turned up many times. The chain's CDR3 is CASTSYNEQFF. CDR3 DNA sequence: TGCGCCAGCACTTCCTACAATGAGCAGTTCTTC. V gene TRBV5-1 combines with J gene TRBJ2-1; D uncertain. V was clipped by 6 bases and J by 1 base, with 2 bases between them. Germline V gives CDR1 SGHRS, CDR2 YFSETQ. CDR3 length equals 11 residues. Based on the CDR3 plus reference TRBV5-1 and TRBJ2-1, the full variable domain is KAGVTQTPRYLIKTRGQQVTLSCSPISGHRSVSWYQQTPGQGLQFLFEYFSETQRNKGNFPGRFSGRQFSNSRSEMNVSTLELGDSALYLCASTSYNEQFFGPGTRLTVL.

This clonotype was picked up many times. CDR3 sequence (DNA): TGTGCCAGCAGCTTGGAAGGAGGGGGCCAGACCCAGTACTTC. It codes for CASSLEGGGQTQYF. The gene calls are TRBV5-5 and TRBJ2-5, with D possibly matching TRBD1 (7 bases). Trimming removed 0 bases from V and 6 bases from J, with 12 bases in between. The V gene's germline CDR1 is SGHKS and CDR2 YYEKEE (reference sequence). There are 14 residues in the CDR3.

At least ten counts were recorded for this clonotype. The rearrangement joins TRBV11-2 to TRBJ2-1; D unclear. Trimming pared 1 base from V and 8 bases from J, leaving 9 bases between. CDR1 and CDR2 from the germline V gene are SGHAT and FQNNGV. The CDR3 has 13 amino acids. The CDR3 DNA follows: TGTGCCAGCAGCTTAGGTCTAGACGATGAGCAGTTCTTC. This encodes CASSLGLDDEQFF. The full variable domain, its missing parts supplied by reference TRBV11-2 and TRBJ2-1, is EAGVAQSPRYKIIEKRQSVAFWCNPISGHATLYWYQQILGQGPKLLIQFQNNGVVDDSQLPKDRFSAERLKGVDSTLKIQPAKLEDSAVYLCASSLGLDDEQFFGPGTRLTVL.

The V and J genes are TRBV4-3 and TRBJ2-1; perhaps TRBD2 as D (6 bases). There are 22 residues in the CDR3. Trimming stripped 1 base from V and 0 bases from J, with 28 bases between. CDR1 is LGHNA, CDR2 YSLEER, per germline. The CDR3 loop reads CASSQGLKWDSSTRDSYNEQFF. CDR3 DNA: TGCGCCAGCAGCCAAGGCTTAAAATGGGACTCATCGACGCGAGACTCCTACAATGAGCAGTTCTTC.

In regard to this clonotype: This may stem from a read error, because a much larger clone lies one nucleotide away. The V call is TRBV6-2 or TRBV6-3, the J call TRBJ1-5; 9 nucleotides agree with TRBD1. The CDR3 consists of 15 residues. Germline CDR1 and CDR2: MNHEY and SVGEGT. The CDR3 reads CASSRDRDSNQHQHF. DNA for the CDR3: TGTGCCAGCAGTCGGGACAGGGATAGCAATCAGCACCAGCATTTT.

There are many counts of this clonotype. The chain joins TRBV19 to TRBJ1-2, with D hard to call. From germline, CDR1 is LNHDA and CDR2 SQIVND (reference sequence). This CDR3 is 15 amino acids long. V dropped 1 base and J dropped 3 bases, with 12 bases sitting between them. CDR3 residues: CASSIVGRIDYGYTF. The DNA of the CDR3 is TGTGCCAGTAGTATAGTGGGAAGAATCGACTATGGCTACACCTTC.

This clonotype was detected ten times or more. The V call is TRBV10-3, the J call TRBJ1-3, with D perhaps TRBD1 (5 bases). CDR1 and CDR2 from the germline V gene are ENHRY and SYGVKD. The CDR3 runs 15 residues. V dropped 0 bases and J dropped 4 bases, with 10 bases sitting between them. CDR3 amino acids: CAISESGGFGNTIYF. Written as DNA, the CDR3 is TGTGCCATCAGTGAGTCGGGGGGATTCGGAAACACCATATATTTT.

In this sample, this clonotype turned up many times. The chain carries TRBV27 and TRBJ1-3; 10 bases align to TRBD1. The V and J ends lost 5 bases and 3 bases, in that order; junction bases with no gene match: 4. The germline V gene has CDR1 MNHEY and CDR2 SMNVEV (reference sequence). The CDR3 totals 15 residues. The CDR3 is CASSRGQGDGNTIYF. CDR3 nucleotide sequence: TGTGCCAGCAGTCGCGGACAGGGGGATGGAAACACCATATATTTT.

This clonotype was detected many times. The V gene is TRBV5-1, the J gene TRBJ2-6; D is perhaps TRBD2 (6 bases). Trimming took off 4 bases at V and 2 bases at J, with 10 bases between the two ends. CDR1 and CDR2 from the germline V gene are SGHRS and YFSETQ. This CDR3 is built from 15 residues. The CDR3 is CASSAGRTGANVLTF. The CDR3 DNA sequence: TGCGCCAGCAGCGCCGGGAGAACTGGGGCCAACGTCCTGACTTTC.